This is a list of T cell receptor beta chains from one sample in a study of cytomegalovirus exposure and HLA in healthy donors. The data were produced by immunoSEQ multiplex PCR, yet TCRdb's version contains in-frame clones alone and is incomplete. The table lists 250,000 to 350,000 clones, around 86% of them singletons. The specimen sequenced was PBMCs. The receptors here all came from a man aged 35 to 55 in good health and CMV-seropositive. Each CDR3 is given with its conserved first and last residue. Each record gives: clone size, J gene, D gene, V gene, CDR3 DNA, CDR3 protein. D genes are given only for firm matches. Size values are once, few and many counts, or a class for expanded clones, and some rows have none.

clone size: .
J gene: TRBJ2-6
D gene: TRBD1
V gene: TRBV19
CDR3 DNA: TGTGCCAGTAGTCACGGGTATGGACAGGGGGGAACGCACACCTCTGGGGCCAACGTCCTGACTTTC
CDR3 protein: CASSHGYGQGGTHTSGANVLTF

clone size: .
J gene: TRBJ1-3
D gene: .
V gene: TRBV29-1
CDR3 DNA: TGCAGCGTTGTAGGACTCCTAGACACTGGAAACACCATATATTTT
CDR3 protein: CSVVGLLDTGNTIYF

clone size: .
J gene: TRBJ2-7
D gene: TRBD1
V gene: TRBV7-9
CDR3 DNA: TGTGCCAGCAGCCAAAAGACAGGGAGCGACTACGAGCAGTACTTC
CDR3 protein: CASSQKTGSDYEQYF

clone size: once
J gene: TRBJ2-2
D gene: .
V gene: TRBV6-1
CDR3 DNA: TGTGCCAGCAGTGGGCAGGGTCACACCGGGGAGCTGTTTTTT
CDR3 protein: CASSGQGHTGELFF

clone size: once
J gene: TRBJ1-4
D gene: .
V gene: TRBV7-9
CDR3 DNA: TGTGCCAGCAGCCTAGGGCGGCCTAATGAAAAACTGTTTTTT
CDR3 protein: CASSLGRPNEKLFF

clone size: few
J gene: TRBJ1-6
D gene: .
V gene: TRBV7-6
CDR3 DNA: TGTGCCAGCGGCACCTCAACGAATTCACCCCTCCACTTT
CDR3 protein: CASGTSTNSPLHF

clone size: few
J gene: TRBJ1-1
D gene: .
V gene: TRBV29-1
CDR3 DNA: TGCAGCGCGACTCAGGGCACGGTGAACACTGAAGCTTTCTTT
CDR3 protein: CSATQGTVNTEAFF

clone size: .
J gene: TRBJ2-7
D gene: TRBD1
V gene: TRBV5-6
CDR3 DNA: TGTGCCAGCAGCCCCCCGTGGACAGGGGGCGACGAGCAGTACTTC
CDR3 protein: CASSPPWTGGDEQYF

clone size: once
J gene: TRBJ2-7
D gene: TRBD1
V gene: TRBV28
CDR3 DNA: TGTGCCAGCAGTTTGCCGGGACAGGGGAACGAGCAGTACTTC
CDR3 protein: CASSLPGQGNEQYF

clone size: .
J gene: TRBJ1-5
D gene: .
V gene: TRBV28
CDR3 DNA: TGTGCCAGCAGTTTTGGGACACCCACGCTTGGGCCCCAGCATTTT
CDR3 protein: CASSFGTPTLGPQHF

clone size: .
J gene: TRBJ2-7
D gene: TRBD1
V gene: TRBV7-2
CDR3 DNA: TGTGCCAGCAGCCAACGGACAGGTTACTCCTACGAGCAGTACTTC
CDR3 protein: CASSQRTGYSYEQYF

clone size: .
J gene: TRBJ2-3
D gene: .
V gene: TRBV2
CDR3 DNA: TGTGCCAGCAGAAGCTTTCTGGGGCGAGATACGCAGTATTTT
CDR3 protein: CASRSFLGRDTQYF

clone size: .
J gene: TRBJ2-5
D gene: TRBD1
V gene: TRBV19
CDR3 DNA: TGTGCCAGTAGAAACACAGGGGGCGGAGAGACCCAGTACTTC
CDR3 protein: CASRNTGGGETQYF

clone size: few
J gene: TRBJ2-2
D gene: .
V gene: TRBV19
CDR3 DNA: TGTGCCAGTAGTTCTAGCGTCGGGGAGCTGTTTTTT
CDR3 protein: CASSSSVGELFF

clone size: .
J gene: TRBJ1-5
D gene: TRBD1
V gene: TRBV5-1
CDR3 DNA: TGCGCCAGCAGCCCCGGACAGGGCGACCAGCCCCAGCATTTT
CDR3 protein: CASSPGQGDQPQHF

clone size: once
J gene: TRBJ1-5
D gene: .
V gene: TRBV27
CDR3 DNA: TGTGCCAGCAGTTTAGGGGGGGGGCCCCAGCATTTT
CDR3 protein: CASSLGGGPQHF

clone size: .
J gene: TRBJ2-5
D gene: .
V gene: TRBV4-1
CDR3 DNA: TGCGCCAGCAGCCGTGCAGGGGAGACCCAGTACTTC
CDR3 protein: CASSRAGETQYF

clone size: .
J gene: TRBJ2-7
D gene: .
V gene: TRBV30
CDR3 DNA: TGTGCCTGGAGTGGACAGTACGAGCAGTACTTC
CDR3 protein: CAWSGQYEQYF

clone size: .
J gene: TRBJ2-7
D gene: .
V gene: TRBV28
CDR3 DNA: TGTGCCAGCAGTTTATCCGGCAGGGTCTCCTACGAGCAGTACTTC
CDR3 protein: CASSLSGRVSYEQYF

clone size: .
J gene: TRBJ1-1
D gene: TRBD1
V gene: TRBV6-6
CDR3 DNA: TGTGCCAGCATCGACCGGACAGGGGGGAACACTGAAGCTTTCTTT
CDR3 protein: CASIDRTGGNTEAFF

clone size: once
J gene: TRBJ1-2
D gene: TRBD1
V gene: TRBV5-1
CDR3 DNA: TGCGCCAGCAGCTTGACAGGGGTCCCGGTTTGGAGAGGCTACACCTTC
CDR3 protein: CASSLTGVPVWRGYTF

clone size: .
J gene: TRBJ2-1
D gene: .
V gene: TRBV4-3
CDR3 DNA: TGCGCCAGCAGCCAAGGGCGCGGCGGGAACTCCTACAATGAGCAGTTCTTC
CDR3 protein: CASSQGRGGNSYNEQFF

clone size: .
J gene: TRBJ2-3
D gene: TRBD2
V gene: TRBV7-2
CDR3 DNA: TGTGCCAGCAGCTTAGCCGGGAGGGTAGCCCCAGATACGCAGTATTTT
CDR3 protein: CASSLAGRVAPDTQYF

clone size: .
J gene: TRBJ1-1
D gene: TRBD1
V gene: TRBV7-2
CDR3 DNA: TGTGCCAGCAGCCCCGGACAGGCCGTGAACACTGAAGCTTTCTTT
CDR3 protein: CASSPGQAVNTEAFF

clone size: .
J gene: TRBJ2-3
D gene: TRBD1
V gene: TRBV5-1
CDR3 DNA: TGCGCCAGCAGCCCATCGGACAGGAGCACAGATACGCAGTATTTT
CDR3 protein: CASSPSDRSTDTQYF

clone size: .
J gene: TRBJ2-7
D gene: TRBD1
V gene: TRBV27
CDR3 DNA: TGTGCCAGCAGTTCCCGGACAGGGAGAGACGAGCAGTACTTC
CDR3 protein: CASSSRTGRDEQYF

clone size: .
J gene: TRBJ1-5
D gene: .
V gene: TRBV28
CDR3 DNA: TGTGCCAGCAGCGAGAGGAATCAGCCCCAGCATTTT
CDR3 protein: CASSERNQPQHF

clone size: .
J gene: TRBJ2-7
D gene: .
V gene: TRBV7-7
CDR3 DNA: TGTGCTAGCACCAAGGGGGTCTACCCCTCCTACGAGCAGTACTTC
CDR3 protein: CASTKGVYPSYEQYF

clone size: .
J gene: TRBJ2-7
D gene: TRBD1
V gene: TRBV7-2
CDR3 DNA: TGTGCCAGCAGCTCGGGACGGGCAGGGGGCGTTTGGGAGCAGTACTTC
CDR3 protein: CASSSGRAGGVWEQYF

clone size: .
J gene: TRBJ2-2
D gene: .
V gene: TRBV7-8
CDR3 DNA: TGTGCCAGCAGCTTCCGACTAGAAAGAACCGGGGAGCTGTTTTTT
CDR3 protein: CASSFRLERTGELFF

clone size: .
J gene: TRBJ2-7
D gene: TRBD1
V gene: TRBV7-2
CDR3 DNA: TGTGCCAGCAGCAAAAGGGACAGCTACGAGCAGTACTTC
CDR3 protein: CASSKRDSYEQYF

clone size: .
J gene: TRBJ2-4
D gene: .
V gene: TRBV7-2
CDR3 DNA: TGTGCCAGCAGCTTAGGGGCAATAGCCAAAAACATTCAGTACTTC
CDR3 protein: CASSLGAIAKNIQYF

clone size: .
J gene: TRBJ2-1
D gene: TRBD2
V gene: TRBV5-6
CDR3 DNA: TGTGCCAGCAGCCGAACCGGGACTAGCGGGAGGAATGAGCAGTTCTTC
CDR3 protein: CASSRTGTSGRNEQFF

clone size: .
J gene: TRBJ2-7
D gene: TRBD2
V gene: TRBV9
CDR3 DNA: TGTGCCAGCAGCCCACGACTAGCGGGAGCAGCCGAGCAGTACTTC
CDR3 protein: CASSPRLAGAAEQYF

clone size: .
J gene: TRBJ1-5
D gene: TRBD1
V gene: TRBV2
CDR3 DNA: TGTGCCAGCACCTTGACAGGGATAGTGAATCAGCCCCAGCATTTT
CDR3 protein: CASTLTGIVNQPQHF

clone size: .
J gene: TRBJ2-1
D gene: TRBD2
V gene: TRBV11-2
CDR3 DNA: TGTGCCAGCAGCCCAGCGGGAGGGCCTACCTATGAGCAGTTCTTC
CDR3 protein: CASSPAGGPTYEQFF

clone size: .
J gene: TRBJ1-5
D gene: TRBD1
V gene: TRBV5-6
CDR3 DNA: TGTGCCAGCAGCATAACGACAGGGATCCGCAATCAGCCCCAGCATTTT
CDR3 protein: CASSITTGIRNQPQHF

clone size: .
J gene: TRBJ2-7
D gene: TRBD2
V gene: TRBV19
CDR3 DNA: TGTGCCAGTAGTATGTCCAGCGGGAGTTCCTACGAGCAGTACTTC
CDR3 protein: CASSMSSGSSYEQYF

clone size: few
J gene: TRBJ2-7
D gene: .
V gene: TRBV4-1
CDR3 DNA: TGCGCCAGCAGCCAATGGCCGATTTACGAGCAGTACTTC
CDR3 protein: CASSQWPIYEQYF

clone size: few
J gene: TRBJ1-1
D gene: .
V gene: TRBV18
CDR3 DNA: TGTGCCAGCTCACCACGTGGGGAGAGAGGAGCTTTCTTT
CDR3 protein: CASSPRGERGAFF

clone size: .
J gene: TRBJ2-6
D gene: .
V gene: TRBV19
CDR3 DNA: TGTGCCAGTAGTATGGTTCCCCAGGGGTGGATATCCTCTGGGGCCAACGTCCTGACTTTC
CDR3 protein: CASSMVPQGWISSGANVLTF

clone size: .
J gene: TRBJ2-7
D gene: TRBD1
V gene: TRBV11-2
CDR3 DNA: TGTGCCAGCAGGTCACTGCAGGCAGGGGGTAGCTCCTACGAGCAGTACTTC
CDR3 protein: CASRSLQAGGSSYEQYF

clone size: .
J gene: TRBJ2-3
D gene: TRBD2
V gene: TRBV9
CDR3 DNA: TGTGCCAGCAGCTCTACTAGCGGGAGGGGCGCAGATACGCAGTATTTT
CDR3 protein: CASSSTSGRGADTQYF

clone size: .
J gene: TRBJ1-1
D gene: TRBD1
V gene: TRBV28
CDR3 DNA: TGTGCCAGCAGGGGGGGGACAGGGGGCGCGAGGTCTGAAGCTTTCTTT
CDR3 protein: CASRGGTGGARSEAFF

clone size: .
J gene: TRBJ2-2
D gene: TRBD2
V gene: TRBV19
CDR3 DNA: TGTGCCAGTAGTATTCTACTAGCGGACACCGGGGAGCTGTTTTTT
CDR3 protein: CASSILLADTGELFF

clone size: .
J gene: TRBJ1-2
D gene: TRBD1
V gene: TRBV2
CDR3 DNA: TGTGCCAGCAGTGAAGAGGGGGCCGGCTCCGGAAAACTGGCCTATGGCTACACCTTC
CDR3 protein: CASSEEGAGSGKLAYGYTF

clone size: .
J gene: TRBJ2-5
D gene: TRBD1
V gene: TRBV5-1
CDR3 DNA: TGCGCCAGCAGAAGGACAGGCCAAGAGACCCAGTACTTC
CDR3 protein: CASRRTGQETQYF

clone size: .
J gene: TRBJ1-1
D gene: .
V gene: TRBV7-2
CDR3 DNA: TGTGCCAGCAGCTTAGGAGACAGACGGAACACTGAAGCTTTCTTT
CDR3 protein: CASSLGDRRNTEAFF

clone size: .
J gene: TRBJ2-5
D gene: .
V gene: TRBV7-9
CDR3 DNA: TGTGCCAGCAGCTCCTCCGGGGAACTAGTAAAAGAGACCCAGTACTTC
CDR3 protein: CASSSSGELVKETQYF

clone size: .
J gene: TRBJ2-3
D gene: .
V gene: TRBV5-4
CDR3 DNA: TGTGCCAGCAGCTTGGATGGTTCCAGCGGATCTAGCACAGATACGCAGTATTTT
CDR3 protein: CASSLDGSSGSSTDTQYF

clone size: few
J gene: TRBJ1-1
D gene: TRBD1
V gene: TRBV5-8
CDR3 DNA: TGTGCCAGCAGCTTCGATACAGGGGGCAGCACTGAAGCTTTCTTT
CDR3 protein: CASSFDTGGSTEAFF

clone size: .
J gene: TRBJ1-2
D gene: .
V gene: TRBV6-6
CDR3 DNA: TGTGCCAGCAGTCCGGTTACCCGTAACTATGGCTACACCTTC
CDR3 protein: CASSPVTRNYGYTF

clone size: .
J gene: TRBJ2-1
D gene: .
V gene: TRBV7-6
CDR3 DNA: TGTGCCAGCACCCCAGGGCCTAGTCCGGGAGCATTTAGGAATGAGCAGTTCTTC
CDR3 protein: CASTPGPSPGAFRNEQFF